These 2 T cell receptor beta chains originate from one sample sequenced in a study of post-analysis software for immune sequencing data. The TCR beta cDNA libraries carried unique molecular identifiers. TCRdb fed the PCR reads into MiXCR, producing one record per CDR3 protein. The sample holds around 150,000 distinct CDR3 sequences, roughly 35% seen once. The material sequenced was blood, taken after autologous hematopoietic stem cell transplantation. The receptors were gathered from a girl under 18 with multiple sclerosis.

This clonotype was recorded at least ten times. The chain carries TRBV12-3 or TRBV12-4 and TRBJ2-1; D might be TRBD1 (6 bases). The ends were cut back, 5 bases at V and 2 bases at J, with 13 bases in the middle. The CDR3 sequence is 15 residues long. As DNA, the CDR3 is TGTGCCAGCAGTGGTCGGACAGAGACCTACAATGAGCAGTTCTTC. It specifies CASSGRTETYNEQFF.

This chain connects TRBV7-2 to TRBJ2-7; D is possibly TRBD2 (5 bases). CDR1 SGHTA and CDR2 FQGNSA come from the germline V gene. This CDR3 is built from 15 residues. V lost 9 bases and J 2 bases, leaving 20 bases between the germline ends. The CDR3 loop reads CASQTMRVSTYEQYF. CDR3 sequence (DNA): TGTGCCAGTCAAACAATGCGGGTATCCACCTACGAGCAGTACTTC.